This T cell receptor (beta chain) was sequenced in a study of blood T cell repertoires in COVID-19. As for the study in general: COVID-19 samples, acute and convalescent, were from the United States, Italy and Spain.

Using immunoSEQ multiplex PCR, the repertoire was profiled, and TCRdb retains in-frame clones only, with some absent. The sample lists about 220,000 clones; roughly 84% were seen once. Losses at the gene ends were 3 bases for V and 0 bases for J; bases not matched to a gene: 5. Germline V gene data show CDR1 as KGHSH and CDR2 as LQKENI. CDR3 size: 15 residues. The rearrangement uses TRBV18 and TRBJ2-7; TRBD2 agrees at 7 bases. This receptor was obtained from a woman of 80 years or more with acute or convalescent COVID-19. The sequencing sample was made of peripheral blood. CDR3 residues: CASSPGSGASYEQYF. The CDR3 DNA follows: TGTGCCAGCTCACCCGGCAGCGGGGCCTCCTACGAGCAGTACTTC.